One and the same sample provided the 23 T cell receptor beta chains below, sequenced in a study of blood T cell repertoires in COVID-19. Repertoires were generated with immunoSEQ multiplex PCR, while TCRdb's copy carries only in-frame clones and drops some. The table has 300,000 to 450,000 clones, around 84% seen once. What was sequenced was peripheral blood. The receptor set was obtained from a woman younger than 30 with acute or convalescent COVID-19.

The chain has TRBV6-5 and TRBJ1-1; D unclear. The CDR3 runs 14 residues. Germline CDR1 MNHEY, CDR2 SVGAGI. V lost 8 bases and J 1 base, leaving 14 bases between the germline ends. The CDR3 spells CASSRGYTNTEAFF. In DNA form, the CDR3 reads TGTGCCAGCTCCCGCGGGTACACGAACACTGAAGCTTTCTTT.

The V gene is TRBV30, the J gene TRBJ1-1; no reliable D call. Germline lookup yields CDR1 GTSNPN and CDR2 SVGIG (reference sequence). The CDR3 covers 14 residues. Trimming removed 0 bases from V and 4 bases from J, with 12 bases in between. CDR3 DNA sequence: TGTGCCTGGAGTGTAACTTCCCTGAGCACTGAAGCTTTCTTT. This translates into CAWSVTSLSTEAFF.

Turning to this clone: The same CDR3 also results from other DNA sequences found in this sample. The CDR3 region is CASSVGGSYNEQFF. CDR3 coding DNA: TGTGCCAGCAGCGTAGGCGGGTCCTACAATGAGCAGTTCTTC. The chain joins TRBV9 to TRBJ2-1, with D possibly TRBD2 on 5 matching bases. The germline CDR1 and CDR2 sequences are SGDLS and YYNGEE. Trimming stripped 0 bases from V and 1 base from J, with 5 bases between. The CDR3 is 14 amino acids.

The rearrangement joins TRBV5-1 to TRBJ1-1; a weak D match, TRBD1 (6 bases). This CDR3 is built from 13 residues. V was shortened by 4 bases and J by 1 base, with 8 bases between the two germline ends. CDR1 and CDR2 from the germline V gene are SGHRS and YFSETQ. The DNA for the CDR3 is TGCGCCAGCAGCCAGGGGTGGAACACTGAAGCTTTCTTT. This translates into CASSQGWNTEAFF.

V gene TRBV7-3 combines with J gene TRBJ1-2; 8 nucleotides agree with TRBD1. Germline CDR1 SGHTA, CDR2 FQGTGA. The CDR3 has 15 amino acids. Unmatched junction bases numbered 11, after V lost 4 bases and J lost 7 bases. The CDR3 nucleotides are TGTGCCAGCAGCTCAAAGACAGGGGCGGCCAGTGGCTACACCTTC. This sequence encodes CASSSKTGAASGYTF.

The V gene is TRBV10-3, the J gene TRBJ1-2, with 10 bases identical to TRBD1. CDR1 and CDR2 (germline): ENHRY, SYGVKD. CDR3 length equals 18 residues. J was trimmed by 0 bases and V by 0 bases; bases with no gene match: 7. CDR3 nucleotide sequence: TGTGCCATCAGTGAGTCGAGGGGACAGGGGATGGCTAACTATGGCTACACCTTC. Protein product: CAISESRGQGMANYGYTF.

This clone was observed a handful of times. The chain combines TRBV9 with TRBJ2-1; 10 bases fit TRBD1. This CDR3 is 15 amino acids long. With V trimmed by 4 bases and J by 8 bases, 9 bases remained unmatched. Germline lookup yields CDR1 SGDLS and CDR2 YYNGEE. This CDR3 reads CASSSTGGRYDEQFF. The CDR3 nucleotides read TGTGCCAGCAGCTCGACAGGGGGCAGGTATGATGAGCAGTTCTTC.

The chain recombines TRBV19 with TRBJ1-5, with D tentatively TRBD1 (5 bases). This CDR3 comprises 13 residues. Germline V gene sequence: CDR1 LNHDA, CDR2 SQIVND (reference sequence). V lost 6 bases and J lost 4, with 10 bases in between. CDR3 DNA sequence: TGTGCCAGTAGAGTTGGGGCGAATCAGCCCCAGCATTTT. This codes for CASRVGANQPQHF.

The chain combines TRBV9 with TRBJ1-1, with 7 bases that match TRBD1. The junction had 9 bases not matched to a gene; V was cut back by 0 bases and J by 1 base. The CDR3 has 17 amino acids. Germline V lookup: CDR1 SGDLS, CDR2 YYNGEE. CDR3 sequence reads: CASSVGVSGQQNTEAFF. CDR3 bases: TGTGCCAGCAGCGTAGGGGTCTCGGGACAGCAGAACACTGAAGCTTTCTTT.

In its sample, this clone was seen once. The chain links TRBV9 to TRBJ2-7, with D possibly being TRBD1 (6 bases). Germline V gives CDR1 SGDLS, CDR2 YYNGEE. V was clipped by 7 bases and J by 5 bases, with 19 bases between them. CDR3 size: 14 residues. CDR3 DNA sequence: TGTGCCAGCGGACGGACAGCCCTGACGGACGAGCAGTACTTC. Its protein product is CASGRTALTDEQYF.

The V and J genes are TRBV10-2 and TRBJ2-3, with D unclear. Per germline, CDR1 WSHSY and CDR2 SAAADI. This CDR3 is built from 13 residues. Trimming left V 0 bases short and J 7 bases short, with 8 bases between. CDR3 nucleotides: TGCGCCAGCAGTGAGTCCACAATAAATACGCAGTATTTT. It yields the protein CASSESTINTQYF.

The V gene is TRBV6-4, the J gene TRBJ2-7, with 7 bases aligning to TRBD1. Trimming removed 6 bases from V and 2 bases from J; junction bases left unmatched: 16. Germline V CDR1 and CDR2: MRHNA, SNTAGT. The CDR3 consists of 17 residues. The CDR3 is CASSLGTDGLTTYEQYF. CDR3 DNA: TGTGCCAGCAGCTTAGGGACAGACGGGCTTACGACCTACGAGCAGTACTTC.

The V call is TRBV5-5, the J call TRBJ2-4; D ambiguous. The CDR3 contains 13 residues. Germline CDR1 and CDR2: SGHKS and YYEKEE (reference sequence). Trimming left V 0 bases short and J 8 bases short, with 9 bases between. Here the CDR3 reads CASSLADIDIQYF. The CDR3 DNA reads as TGTGCCAGCAGCTTGGCCGATATAGACATTCAGTACTTC.

J is TRBJ2-1 and V is TRBV7-9, with 7 bases identical to TRBD2. Unmatched junction bases numbered 7, after V lost 5 bases and J lost 0 bases. Per germline, CDR1 SEHNR and CDR2 FQNEAQ (reference sequence). This CDR3 contains 16 residues. The CDR3 loop reads CASSPATSSSYNEQFF. The CDR3 region has the DNA TGTGCCAGCAGCCCGGCGACTAGCAGCTCCTACAATGAGCAGTTCTTC. Filled out from reference TRBV7-9 and TRBJ2-1, the complete variable domain reads DTGVSQNPRHKITKRGQNVTFRCDPISEHNRLYWYRQTLGQGPEFLTYFQNEAQLEKSRLLSDRFSAERPKGSFSTLEIQRTEQGDSAMYLCASSPATSSSYNEQFFGPGTRLTVL.

This chain uses TRBV6-5 with TRBJ1-5; perhaps TRBD1 as D (6 bases). From germline, CDR1 is MNHEY and CDR2 SVGAGI. Between the trimmed V and J ends, which lost 6 bases and 1 base, there was a span of 13 bases. The CDR3 covers 15 residues. The CDR3 sequence is CASRAAGVSNQPQHF. In DNA, the CDR3 is TGTGCCAGCAGAGCCGCAGGGGTGAGCAATCAGCCCCAGCATTTT.

The chain joins TRBV6-2 or TRBV6-3 to TRBJ1-2, with 9 positions matching TRBD1. J gave up 6 bases and V 3 bases, and 8 bases lay outside the gene matches. There are 15 residues in the CDR3. Germline assignment: CDR1 MNHEY and CDR2 SVGEGT. The CDR3 DNA sequence: TGTGCCAGCAGTTATACAGGGGGCGCTGGCGATGGCTACACCTTC. Protein: CASSYTGGAGDGYTF.

CDR3 residues: CAWSEGWGEKLFF. As DNA, the CDR3 is TGTGCCTGGAGTGAGGGATGGGGCGAAAAACTGTTTTTT. The genes are TRBV30 and TRBJ1-4; tentatively, D is TRBD1 (5 bases). CDR3 length: 13 residues. V lost 1 base and J lost 8, with 11 bases in between. The germline V gene encodes CDR1 GTSNPN and CDR2 SVGIG (reference sequence).

This sequence joins TRBV28 and TRBJ2-6, with TRBD1 matching over 8 bases. The V and J ends lost 6 bases and 0 bases, in that order; junction bases with no gene match: 4. The CDR3 is 16 amino acids. CDR1 is MDHEN, CDR2 SYDVKM, per germline. CDR3 in DNA: TGTGCCAGCAGCGACAGGGGCCTCTCTGGGGCCAACGTCCTGACTTTC. This sequence encodes CASSDRGLSGANVLTF.

The chain employs TRBV25-1 and TRBJ1-4; no definite D call. The CDR3 loop spans 15 amino acids. Germline CDR1 MGHDK, CDR2 SYGVNS. Trimming took off 2 bases at V and 6 bases at J, with 13 bases between the two ends. Written as DNA, the CDR3 is TGTGCCAGCAGTGAACGGAGGGTTCGAGATGAAAAACTGTTTTTT. Its protein is CASSERRVRDEKLFF.

The chain employs TRBV6-6 and TRBJ1-6, with 8 bases that match TRBD1. The germline V gene has CDR1 MNHNY and CDR2 SVGAGI (reference sequence). This CDR3 spans 14 amino acids. The junction had 7 bases not matched to a gene; V was cut back by 5 bases and J by 10 bases. CDR3 sequence: CASSPQGAGSPLHF. DNA of the CDR3: TGTGCCAGCAGTCCTCAGGGGGCAGGATCACCCCTCCACTTT.

V is TRBV5-1 and J is TRBJ1-1; no firm D call. The germline CDR1 and CDR2 sequences are SGHRS and YFSETQ. V was clipped by 1 base and J by 3 bases, with 10 bases between them. CDR3 length: 14 residues. CDR3 region: CASSLTDKDTEAFF. For the CDR3, the DNA is TGCGCCAGCAGCTTGACAGACAAGGACACTGAAGCTTTCTTT. The full variable domain, with the rest looked up from reference TRBV5-1 and TRBJ1-1, is KAGVTQTPRYLIKTRGQQVTLSCSPISGHRSVSWYQQTPGQGLQFLFEYFSETQRNKGNFPGRFSGRQFSNSRSEMNVSTLELGDSALYLCASSLTDKDTEAFFGQGTRLTVV.

V usage is TRBV7-6 and J usage is TRBJ1-4; no definite D call. CDR1 is SGHVS and CDR2 is FNYEAQ in the germline V gene. V shed 1 base and J shed 4 bases, with 10 bases lying between them. This CDR3 spans 15 amino acids. This chain's CDR3 is CASSLGEGGNEKLFF. The CDR3 nucleotides are TGTGCCAGCAGCTTAGGGGAGGGAGGTAATGAAAAACTGTTTTTT.

V is TRBV27 and J is TRBJ1-4, with 9 bases aligning to TRBD1. The ends lost 6 bases at V and 7 bases at J; junction bases unmatched: 6. This CDR3 has 14 residues. Germline V gene lookup returns CDR1 MNHEY and CDR2 SMNVEV (reference sequence). CDR3: CASSYGTGTEKLFF. The CDR3 DNA reads TGTGCCAGCAGCTATGGGACAGGGACTGAAAAACTGTTTTTT.